The rows below give T cell receptor beta chains drawn from one sample of a study of human T cells and chemical hapten exposure. MiXCR, applied by TCRdb to the RACE reads, yields one record per CDR3 protein. The data show approximately 120,000 distinct CDR3 sequences, 9% to 9.5% seen once. Sequencing used whole blood, obtained in connection with sensitization to the hapten diphenylcyclopropenone (DPC). All receptors derive from a woman aged 40 to 50 with alopecia areata. Some clones in this sample may be carry-over from other donors' samples. Each CDR3 is given with its conserved first and last residue. Each record gives: clone size, D gene, J gene, V gene, CDR3 protein, CDR3 DNA. The D gene is left open where the match is weak. Only some rows state a clone size, as once, few, many or a class for expanded clones.

clone size: many
D gene: NA
J gene: TRBJ2-7
V gene: TRBV9
CDR3 protein: CASSVGAGTFYEQYF
CDR3 DNA: TGTGCCAGCAGCGTAGGCGCGGGGACCTTCTACGAGCAGTACTTC

clone size: many
D gene: NA
J gene: TRBJ1-5
V gene: TRBV6-5
CDR3 protein: CASSLTWEPEQPQHF
CDR3 DNA: TGTGCCAGCAGTTTGACCTGGGAGCCCGAGCAGCCCCAGCATTTT

clone size: many
D gene: NA
J gene: TRBJ1-2
V gene: TRBV6-6
CDR3 protein: CASSSPGGPGYGYTF
CDR3 DNA: TGTGCCAGCAGTTCCCCAGGAGGTCCTGGCTATGGCTACACCTTC

clone size: NA
D gene: TRBD2
J gene: TRBJ2-1
V gene: TRBV6-2/TRBV6-3
CDR3 protein: CASSNSFLAGESNSYNEQFF
CDR3 DNA: TGTGCCAGCAGTAACTCTTTTCTAGCGGGGGAGTCGAATTCCTACAATGAGCAGTTCTTC

clone size: NA
D gene: NA
J gene: TRBJ1-2
V gene: TRBV7-9
CDR3 protein: CASSYQPLESYGYTF
CDR3 DNA: TGTGCCAGCAGCTATCAACCACTCGAGAGCTATGGCTACACCTTC

clone size: many
D gene: NA
J gene: TRBJ1-2
V gene: TRBV6-1
CDR3 protein: CASSKDSNYGYTF
CDR3 DNA: TGTGCCAGCAGCAAGGACAGTAACTATGGCTACACCTTC

clone size: few
D gene: TRBD1
J gene: TRBJ1-2
V gene: TRBV10-3
CDR3 protein: CAIGTAINYGYTF
CDR3 DNA: TGTGCCATCGGGACAGCTATCAACTATGGCTACACCTTC

clone size: many
D gene: TRBD1
J gene: TRBJ1-5
V gene: TRBV3-1
CDR3 protein: CASSHSSGTGGRQPQHF
CDR3 DNA: TGTGCCAGCAGCCACTCCTCCGGGACAGGGGGCAGGCAGCCCCAGCATTTT

clone size: NA
D gene: TRBD2
J gene: TRBJ2-7
V gene: TRBV6-5
CDR3 protein: CASSRARGGRNEPYF
CDR3 DNA: TGTGCCAGCAGTAGGGCGAGAGGCGGGAGGAACGAGCCGTACTTC

clone size: many
D gene: NA
J gene: TRBJ1-2
V gene: TRBV20-1
CDR3 protein: CSAMHGYGYTF
CDR3 DNA: TGCAGTGCTATGCACGGCTATGGCTACACCTTC

clone size: many
D gene: NA
J gene: TRBJ2-5
V gene: TRBV20-1
CDR3 protein: CSASWGYETQYF
CDR3 DNA: TGCAGTGCTTCCTGGGGGTACGAGACCCAGTACTTC

clone size: many
D gene: TRBD2
J gene: TRBJ2-1
V gene: TRBV4-1
CDR3 protein: CASSQVAGGSYNEQFF
CDR3 DNA: TGCGCCAGCAGCCAGGTAGCCGGGGGGTCCTACAATGAGCAGTTCTTC

clone size: NA
D gene: NA
J gene: TRBJ2-1
V gene: TRBV2
CDR3 protein: CASEGRRGPDEQFF
CDR3 DNA: TGTGCCAGCGAGGGCCGGCGGGGGCCCGATGAGCAGTTCTTC

clone size: few
D gene: TRBD2
J gene: TRBJ2-5
V gene: TRBV28
CDR3 protein: CASSLFPSGGQETQYF
CDR3 DNA: TGTGCCAGCAGTTTATTCCCTAGCGGGGGCCAAGAGACCCAGTACTTC

clone size: NA
D gene: TRBD2
J gene: TRBJ2-3
V gene: TRBV11-2
CDR3 protein: CASSVRLAGGRYTDTQYF
CDR3 DNA: TGTGCCAGCAGCGTCCGACTAGCGGGGGGGCGGTACACAGATACGCAGTATTTT

clone size: many
D gene: TRBD1
J gene: TRBJ1-2
V gene: TRBV12-3/TRBV12-4
CDR3 protein: CASRLTGGLYGYTF
CDR3 DNA: TGTGCCAGCAGACTCACAGGGGGCTTGTATGGCTACACCTTC

clone size: NA
D gene: NA
J gene: TRBJ1-1
V gene: TRBV29-1
CDR3 protein: CSVVDSFLNTEAFF
CDR3 DNA: TGCAGCGTCGTGGACAGCTTTCTGAACACTGAAGCTTTCTTT

clone size: many
D gene: TRBD2
J gene: TRBJ2-2
V gene: TRBV7-2
CDR3 protein: CASSRYSGGNTGELFF
CDR3 DNA: TGTGCCAGCAGCCGGTATAGCGGGGGGAACACCGGGGAGCTGTTTTTT

clone size: many
D gene: TRBD2
J gene: TRBJ2-3
V gene: TRBV7-2
CDR3 protein: CASSLMSGGSPHGQYF
CDR3 DNA: TGTGCCAGCAGCTTAATGAGCGGGGGATCCCCCCACGGGCAGTATTTT

clone size: few
D gene: TRBD1
J gene: TRBJ2-7
V gene: TRBV10-1
CDR3 protein: CASSEGGQGAKQYF
CDR3 DNA: TGCGCCAGCAGTGAGGGCGGACAGGGGGCCAAGCAGTACTTC

clone size: many
D gene: NA
J gene: TRBJ1-3
V gene: TRBV6-2/TRBV6-3
CDR3 protein: CASTDRSGNTIYF
CDR3 DNA: TGTGCCAGCACGGATCGCAGCGGAAACACCATATATTTT

clone size: NA
D gene: TRBD2
J gene: TRBJ2-1
V gene: TRBV29-1
CDR3 protein: CSVLVGLAGVNEQFF
CDR3 DNA: TGCAGCGTTCTTGTAGGGCTAGCGGGGGTGAATGAGCAGTTCTTC

clone size: NA
D gene: NA
J gene: TRBJ1-2
V gene: TRBV6-1
CDR3 protein: CASSVSQGRGLDGYTF
CDR3 DNA: TGTGCCAGCAGTGTCTCCCAGGGGCGAGGGTTAGATGGCTACACCTTC

clone size: few
D gene: NA
J gene: TRBJ2-1
V gene: TRBV4-2
CDR3 protein: CASSQRGAQNEQFF
CDR3 DNA: TGTGCCAGCAGCCAACGGGGGGCTCAAAATGAGCAGTTCTTC

clone size: few
D gene: TRBD2
J gene: TRBJ2-2
V gene: TRBV7-6
CDR3 protein: CASRTGLAWGELFF
CDR3 DNA: TGTGCCAGCAGGACCGGACTAGCCTGGGGGGAGCTGTTTTTT

clone size: NA
D gene: NA
J gene: TRBJ1-1
V gene: TRBV18
CDR3 protein: CASYTMRAGTEAFF
CDR3 DNA: TGTGCCAGCTATACAATGAGGGCCGGCACTGAAGCTTTCTTT

clone size: NA
D gene: TRBD2
J gene: TRBJ2-1
V gene: TRBV10-3
CDR3 protein: CATERGASYNEQFF
CDR3 DNA: TGTGCCACAGAGCGGGGGGCCAGCTACAATGAGCAGTTCTTC

clone size: few
D gene: NA
J gene: TRBJ2-7
V gene: TRBV4-2
CDR3 protein: CASSQDVGTVPYEQYF
CDR3 DNA: TGTGCCAGCAGCCAAGATGTCGGGACGGTCCCCTACGAGCAGTACTTC

clone size: many
D gene: NA
J gene: TRBJ1-1
V gene: TRBV5-8
CDR3 protein: CASSFATGMNTEAFF
CDR3 DNA: TGTGCCAGCAGCTTCGCGACTGGGATGAACACTGAAGCTTTCTTT

clone size: many
D gene: NA
J gene: TRBJ2-7
V gene: TRBV7-2
CDR3 protein: CASSPQGGPYEQYF
CDR3 DNA: TGTGCCAGCAGCCCCCAGGGGGGACCCTACGAGCAGTACTTC

clone size: few
D gene: NA
J gene: TRBJ2-7
V gene: TRBV2
CDR3 protein: CASSGGSEQYF
CDR3 DNA: TGTGCCAGCAGTGGAGGATCCGAGCAGTACTTC

clone size: NA
D gene: TRBD1
J gene: TRBJ1-6
V gene: TRBV6-6
CDR3 protein: CASSYSSGGLYNSPLHF
CDR3 DNA: TGTGCCAGCAGTTACTCATCAGGGGGCCTGTATAATTCACCCCTCCACTTT